A selection of T cell receptor beta chains follows, all from one sample in a study of T cells in tuberculosis. Profiled with immunoSEQ multiplex PCR; TCRdb holds only in-frame clones, not every one. There are some 30,000 clones in the sample; roughly 86% occur only once, and about 5% lies in the top ten. This specimen consisted of PBMCs, obtained at tuberculosis diagnosis. These TCRs come from an adult with tuberculosis. Both conserved end residues are part of each CDR3. The order of the fields is J gene, V gene, CDR3 protein.

TRBJ1-1	TRBV29-1	CSVDSVEAFF
TRBJ1-3	TRBV9	CASSSASTPNTIYF
TRBJ1-1	TRBV18	CASSQRTEAFF
TRBJ2-7	TRBV28	CASSRGTSGDYEQYF
TRBJ2-3	TRBV5-1	CASSLSDRVADTQYF
TRBJ1-6	TRBV11-2	CASSQNGGVYNSPLHF
TRBJ2-2	TRBV28	CASSFPEPRTGELFF
TRBJ1-6	TRBV30	CAWSVRGGDNSPLHF
TRBJ2-1	TRBV21-1	CASSKECWTSGNEQFF
TRBJ2-7	TRBV2	CASSGGVGEQYF
TRBJ2-7	TRBV27	CASSNGTGGWYEQYF
TRBJ1-4	TRBV15	CATSRDLPGNEKLFF
TRBJ2-2	TRBV5-1	CASGYSGQGGIAGELFF
TRBJ2-1	TRBV6-1	CASSESIFRGYNEQFF
TRBJ1-1	TRBV10-3	CAISESNWKEAFF
TRBJ2-7	TRBV28	CASSSTGTPSYEQYF
TRBJ2-1	TRBV4-1	CASSQRTSGFYNEQFF